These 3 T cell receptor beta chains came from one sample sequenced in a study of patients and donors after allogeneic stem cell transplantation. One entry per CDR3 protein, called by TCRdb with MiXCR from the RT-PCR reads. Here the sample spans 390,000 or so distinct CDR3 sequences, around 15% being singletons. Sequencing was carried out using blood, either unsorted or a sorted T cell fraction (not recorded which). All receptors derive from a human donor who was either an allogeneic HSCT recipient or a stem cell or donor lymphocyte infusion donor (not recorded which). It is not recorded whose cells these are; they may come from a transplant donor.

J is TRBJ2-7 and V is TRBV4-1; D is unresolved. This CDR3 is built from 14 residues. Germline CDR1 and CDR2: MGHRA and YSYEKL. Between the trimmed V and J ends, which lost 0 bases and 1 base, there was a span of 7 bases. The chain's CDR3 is CASSQEQRSYEQYF. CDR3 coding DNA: TGCGCCAGCAGCCAAGAACAAAGATCCTACGAGCAGTACTTC.

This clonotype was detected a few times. In nucleotides, the CDR3 is TGTGCCAGCAGCTTCGGTCGGGGACAGAACCTCTATGGCTACACCTTC. It encodes CASSFGRGQNLYGYTF. The chain carries TRBV7-9 and TRBJ1-2, with TRBD1 matching 7 bases. The length of the CDR3 is 16 residues. CDR1 and CDR2 from the germline V gene are SEHNR and FQNEAQ (reference sequence). V lost 3 bases to trimming and J lost 4 bases; unmatched junction nucleotides: 11.

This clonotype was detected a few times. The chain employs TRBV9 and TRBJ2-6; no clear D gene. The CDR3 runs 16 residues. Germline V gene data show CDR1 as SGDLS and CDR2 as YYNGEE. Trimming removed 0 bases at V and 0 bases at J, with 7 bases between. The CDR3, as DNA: TGTGCCAGCAGCGTAGCAGGAGACTCTGGGGCCAACGTCCTGACTTTC. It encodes CASSVAGDSGANVLTF.